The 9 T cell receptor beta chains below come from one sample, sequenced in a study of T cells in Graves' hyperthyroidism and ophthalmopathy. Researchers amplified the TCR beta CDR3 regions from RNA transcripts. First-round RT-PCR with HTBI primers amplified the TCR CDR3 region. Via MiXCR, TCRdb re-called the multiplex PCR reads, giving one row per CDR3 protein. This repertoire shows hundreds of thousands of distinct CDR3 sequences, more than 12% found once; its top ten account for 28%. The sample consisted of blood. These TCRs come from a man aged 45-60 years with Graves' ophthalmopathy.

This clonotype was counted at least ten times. CDR3 nucleotide sequence: TGTGCCAGCAGTCCAACCTCTCGCGGGAGCGCAGATACGCAGTATTTT. Translating gives CASSPTSRGSADTQYF. The V call is TRBV27, the J call TRBJ2-3; 7 nucleotides align to TRBD2. Germline V gene data show CDR1 as MNHEY and CDR2 as SMNVEV (reference sequence). J lost 4 bases, V lost 5 bases, and 12 bases had no gene match. The CDR3 loop spans 16 amino acids.

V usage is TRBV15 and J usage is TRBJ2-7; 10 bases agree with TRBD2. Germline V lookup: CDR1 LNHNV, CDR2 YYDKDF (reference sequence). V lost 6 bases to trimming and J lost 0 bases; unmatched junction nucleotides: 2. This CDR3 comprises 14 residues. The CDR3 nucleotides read TGTGCCACCAGGCCTAGCGGGAGCTCCTACGAGCAGTACTTC. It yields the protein CATRPSGSSYEQYF.

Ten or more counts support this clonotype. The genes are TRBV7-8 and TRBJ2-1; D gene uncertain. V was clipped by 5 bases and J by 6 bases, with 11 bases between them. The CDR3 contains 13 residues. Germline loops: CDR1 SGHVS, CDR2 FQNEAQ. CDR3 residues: CASSNPTVNEQFF. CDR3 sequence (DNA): TGTGCCAGCAGCAATCCGACTGTCAATGAGCAGTTCTTC.

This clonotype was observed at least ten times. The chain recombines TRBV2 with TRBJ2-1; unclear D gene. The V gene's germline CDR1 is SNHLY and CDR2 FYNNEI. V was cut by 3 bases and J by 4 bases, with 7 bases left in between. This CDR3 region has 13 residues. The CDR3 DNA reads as TGTGCCAGCAGTGACCAGAGATACAATGAGCAGTTCTTC. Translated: CASSDQRYNEQFF.

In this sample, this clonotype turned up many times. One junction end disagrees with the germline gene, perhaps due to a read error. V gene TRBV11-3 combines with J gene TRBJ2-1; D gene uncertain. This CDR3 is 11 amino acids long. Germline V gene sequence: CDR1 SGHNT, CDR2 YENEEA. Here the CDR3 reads CVSSLGNEQFF. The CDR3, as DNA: TGTGTCAGCAGCTTAGGCAATGAGCAGTTCTTC.

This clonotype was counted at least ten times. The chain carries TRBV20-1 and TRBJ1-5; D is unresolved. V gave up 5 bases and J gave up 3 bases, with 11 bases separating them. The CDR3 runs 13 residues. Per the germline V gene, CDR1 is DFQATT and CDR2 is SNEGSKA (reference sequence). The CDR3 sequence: CSAVEWANQPQHF. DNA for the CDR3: TGCAGTGCTGTAGAATGGGCCAATCAGCCCCAGCATTTT.

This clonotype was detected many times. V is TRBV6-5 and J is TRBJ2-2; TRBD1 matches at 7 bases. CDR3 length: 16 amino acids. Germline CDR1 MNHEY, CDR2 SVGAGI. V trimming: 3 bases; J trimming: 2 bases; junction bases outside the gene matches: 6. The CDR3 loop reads CASSYRRQGNTGELFF. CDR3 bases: TGTGCCAGCAGTTATAGGAGACAGGGTAACACCGGGGAGCTGTTTTTT.

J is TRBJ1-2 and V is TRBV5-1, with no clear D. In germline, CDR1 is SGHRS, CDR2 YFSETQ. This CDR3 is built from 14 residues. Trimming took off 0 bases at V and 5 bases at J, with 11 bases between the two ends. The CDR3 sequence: CASSLDDPSYGYTF. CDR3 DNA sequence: TGCGCCAGCAGCTTGGACGACCCTTCGTATGGCTACACCTTC.

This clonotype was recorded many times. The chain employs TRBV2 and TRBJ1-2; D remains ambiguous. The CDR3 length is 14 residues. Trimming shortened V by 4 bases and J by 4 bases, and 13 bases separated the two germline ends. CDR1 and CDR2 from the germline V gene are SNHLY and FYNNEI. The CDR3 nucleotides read TGTGCCAGCAGTGGAGCCCGGGTTATCTATGGCTACACCTTC. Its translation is CASSGARVIYGYTF.